One and the same sample provided the 20 T cell receptor beta chains below, sequenced in a study of T cells after yellow fever vaccination (dated by TCRdb to about 2019). The treatment or condition label, read with the paper, signifies: live attenuated yellow fever vaccine strain. Libraries were made using 5' RACE. Sequencing took place on an Illumina NovaSeq 6000. TCRdb redid the processing of the public reads, applying fastp at Q25 and MiXCR, and retained in-frame beta chains. All rows with the same CDR3 protein become a single entry with the most common DNA and genes. Here the sample has 120,000 or so distinct CDR3 sequences; under 9% occur a single time. The ten top clones hold less than 40% of the sample. The input for sequencing was CD8+ T cells sorted from PBMCs, taken on the day of the yellow fever booster vaccination. The receptors shown here come from a man in his late teens or twenties who received the YFV17D yellow fever vaccine.

This chain uses TRBV7-9 with TRBJ1-2, with a tentative D call TRBD1 (5 bases). Germline V gene sequence: CDR1 SEHNR, CDR2 FQNEAQ (reference sequence). The CDR3 extends over 13 amino acids. V was cut by 0 bases and J by 4 bases, with 6 bases left in between. The CDR3 sequence is CASSLAQAYGYTF. CDR3 nucleotides: TGTGCCAGCAGCTTAGCACAGGCCTATGGCTACACCTTC.

The gene calls are TRBV4-1 and TRBJ1-2; D gene uncertain. Trimming pared 0 bases from V and 8 bases from J, leaving 7 bases between. The CDR3 is made up of 12 amino acids. Germline V CDR1 and CDR2: MGHRA, YSYEKL. The CDR3 DNA reads as TGCGCCAGCAGCCAAGATTCTAGAGGCTACACCTTC. Its protein is CASSQDSRGYTF.

The rearrangement uses TRBV12-3 or TRBV12-4 and TRBJ1-2; 7 bases are shared with TRBD1. The CDR3 covers 12 residues. V shed 3 bases, J shed 7 bases, and the junction held 2 bases outside the gene matches. The CDR3 loop reads CASSFGQAGYTF. In DNA, the CDR3 is TGTGCCAGCAGTTTCGGACAGGCTGGCTACACCTTC.

The chain joins TRBV13 to TRBJ2-1; 8 bases are shared with TRBD2. Trimming took 4 bases from V and 7 from J; bases not matched to a gene: 9. The germline V gene has CDR1 PRHDT and CDR2 FYEKMQ (reference sequence). The CDR3 spans 15 residues. CDR3 in DNA: TGTGCCAGCAGCTACACGGGGGGGGCCTCGAATGAGCAGTTCTTC. It translates to CASSYTGGASNEQFF.

This chain uses TRBV4-3 with TRBJ2-1; D remains unclear. The length of the CDR3 is 16 residues. The germline V gene encodes CDR1 LGHNA and CDR2 YSLEER. Trimming cost V 0 bases and J 2 bases, with 11 bases left between them. CDR3 protein: CASSQDVFPPYNEQFF. The CDR3 DNA is TGCGCCAGCAGCCAAGATGTCTTTCCGCCCTACAATGAGCAGTTCTTC.

This clonotype was observed a handful of times. This chain joins TRBV11-2 and TRBJ1-1; the match to TRBD1 covers 7 bases. The CDR3 totals 15 residues. Per the germline V gene, CDR1 is SGHAT and CDR2 is FQNNGV. Trimming cost V 1 base and J 4 bases; bases outside gene matches: 6. CDR3 region: CASSLGEGGGTEAFF. The CDR3 DNA reads as TGTGCCAGCAGCTTAGGGGAAGGGGGCGGCACTGAAGCTTTCTTT.

The CDR3: CASSARLGGNNYGYTF. The CDR3 DNA is TGTGCCAGCAGTGCACGCCTGGGAGGGAATAACTATGGCTACACCTTC. The V and J genes are TRBV12-3 or TRBV12-4 and TRBJ1-2; no clear D. The CDR3 is made up of 16 amino acids. V gave up 5 bases and J gave up 1 base, with 17 bases separating them.

This clonotype showed up just a few times. The rearrangement joins TRBV5-1 to TRBJ2-5, with D perhaps assigned TRBD1 or TRBD2 (5 bases each). This CDR3 has 18 amino acids. The germline V gene encodes CDR1 SGHRS and CDR2 YFSETQ. V lost 0 bases and J lost 5, with 23 bases in between. CDR3 sequence (DNA): TGCGCCAGCAGCTTGGCCCGGGACCCTTACTTGTTCAAGGAGACCCAGTACTTC. It translates to CASSLARDPYLFKETQYF.

This chain connects TRBV30 to TRBJ1-2; the D is unclear. Germline CDR1 and CDR2: GTSNPN and SVGIG (reference sequence). Between the trimmed V and J ends, which lost 6 bases and 2 bases, there was a span of 16 bases. CDR3 length: 14 residues. This CDR3 reads CACDRISKNYGYTF. The CDR3 coding sequence is TGTGCCTGCGACCGAATCAGTAAGAACTATGGCTACACCTTC.

This clonotype was observed many times. V is TRBV4-3 and J is TRBJ1-5, with D unclear. CDR1 and CDR2 (germline): LGHNA, YSLEER. Trimming cost V 6 bases and J 6 bases, with 12 bases left between them. The CDR3 runs to 13 residues. In DNA form, the CDR3 reads TGCGCCAGCAGTGCCAGTTCTGGTCAGCCCCAGCATTTT. It codes for CASSASSGQPQHF.

There are a few counts of this clonotype. The V and J genes are TRBV4-2 and TRBJ2-6; tentative D call: TRBD1 (6 bases). Trimming left V 0 bases short and J 3 bases short, with 6 bases between. Germline V gene lookup returns CDR1 LGHNA and CDR2 YNFKEQ. CDR3 size: 15 residues. CDR3 sequence (DNA): TGTGCCAGCAGCCAAGACAGGGGTGGGGCCAACGTCCTGACTTTC. Translated: CASSQDRGGANVLTF.

This clonotype was recorded many times. The junction does not match germline at one end; this may be a read error. CDR3 in amino acids: CASSPTGETQYF. The CDR3 coding sequence is TGTGCCAGCAGCCCCACCGGGGAGACCCAGTACTTC. The V and J genes are TRBV4-1 and TRBJ2-5; D is undetermined. The germline V gene has CDR1 MGHRA and CDR2 YSYEKL. The CDR3 totals 12 residues.

This clonotype showed up just a few times. The chain couples TRBV29-1 to TRBJ2-5; TRBD2 agrees at 7 bases. This CDR3 comprises 15 residues. Germline V gene sequence: CDR1 SQVTM, CDR2 ANQGSEA. The junction had 8 bases not matched to a gene; V was cut back by 3 bases and J by 1 base. This CDR3 reads CSVEGETSPQETQYF. CDR3 DNA: TGCAGCGTTGAGGGGGAGACTAGCCCCCAAGAGACCCAGTACTTC.

In its sample, this clonotype was seen many times. This rearrangement joins TRBV11-3 to TRBJ2-1, with D possibly TRBD1 on 5 matching bases. The V end was cut by 5 bases, the J end by 1 base, with 9 bases between. The length of the CDR3 is 14 residues. Germline V gene lookup returns CDR1 SGHNT and CDR2 YENEEA. The CDR3 sequence is CASSPSGSYNEQFF. Written as DNA, the CDR3 is TGTGCCAGCAGCCCCTCAGGGTCCTACAATGAGCAGTTCTTC.

The table lists this clonotype with a few counts. The rearrangement uses TRBV6-6 and TRBJ2-3, with a weak D call TRBD2 (5 bases). Germline assignment: CDR1 MNHNY and CDR2 SVGAGI (reference sequence). V was cut by 7 bases and J by 8 bases, with 13 bases left in between. There are 12 residues in the CDR3. The DNA of the CDR3 is TGTGCCAGCACCAAGGACTCTCTTACGCAGTATTTT. Translation: CASTKDSLTQYF.

This clonotype was seen only a few times. This sequence joins TRBV7-9 and TRBJ2-5; weak D call: TRBD2 (7 bases). This CDR3 contains 16 residues. Germline V lookup: CDR1 SEHNR, CDR2 FQNEAQ (reference sequence). The V end was cut by 2 bases, the J end by 2 bases, with 15 bases between. CDR3 sequence: CASSLPRGAWQETQYF. DNA for the CDR3: TGTGCCAGCAGCTTACCTCGGGGGGCTTGGCAAGAGACCCAGTACTTC.

This clonotype has just a few counts. The chain's CDR3 is CSVDGRGLTYNEQFF. For the CDR3, the DNA is TGCAGCGTTGATGGGCGGGGACTTACCTACAATGAGCAGTTCTTC. The chain has TRBV29-1 and TRBJ2-1; a weak D match, TRBD2 (6 bases). The CDR3 is 15 amino acids. Trimming removed 3 bases at V and 2 bases at J, with 14 bases between. Per germline, CDR1 SQVTM and CDR2 ANQGSEA.

The chain employs TRBV20-1 and TRBJ1-1; D is perhaps TRBD1 (5 bases). This CDR3 is built from 16 residues. With 0 bases removed from V and 0 bases from J, the gap between germline ends came to 14 bases. Germline V gene sequence: CDR1 DFQATT, CDR2 SNEGSKA (reference sequence). CDR3 sequence reads: CSAREYGGMMNTEAFF. CDR3 DNA: TGCAGTGCTAGAGAGTACGGGGGTATGATGAACACTGAAGCTTTCTTT.

This clonotype was seen only a few times. The rearrangement joins TRBV6-5 to TRBJ1-2; 7 positions match TRBD1. Germline CDR1 MNHEY, CDR2 SVGAGI. CDR3 length: 13 amino acids. After removal of 6 bases from V and 4 bases from J, the junction contained 5 bases not matched to a gene. CDR3 amino acids: CASRREGAYGYTF. The CDR3 coding sequence is TGTGCCAGCAGGCGGGAGGGGGCCTATGGCTACACCTTC.

There are a few counts of this clonotype. V and J are TRBV4-1 and TRBJ2-3; D not resolved. V lost 0 bases to trimming and J lost 0 bases, with 10 bases between them. The CDR3 has 16 amino acids. Germline CDR1 and CDR2: MGHRA and YSYEKL. CDR3 nucleotide sequence: TGCGCCAGCAGCCAAGATCTTCGAAGAAGCACAGATACGCAGTATTTT. Its translation: CASSQDLRRSTDTQYF.